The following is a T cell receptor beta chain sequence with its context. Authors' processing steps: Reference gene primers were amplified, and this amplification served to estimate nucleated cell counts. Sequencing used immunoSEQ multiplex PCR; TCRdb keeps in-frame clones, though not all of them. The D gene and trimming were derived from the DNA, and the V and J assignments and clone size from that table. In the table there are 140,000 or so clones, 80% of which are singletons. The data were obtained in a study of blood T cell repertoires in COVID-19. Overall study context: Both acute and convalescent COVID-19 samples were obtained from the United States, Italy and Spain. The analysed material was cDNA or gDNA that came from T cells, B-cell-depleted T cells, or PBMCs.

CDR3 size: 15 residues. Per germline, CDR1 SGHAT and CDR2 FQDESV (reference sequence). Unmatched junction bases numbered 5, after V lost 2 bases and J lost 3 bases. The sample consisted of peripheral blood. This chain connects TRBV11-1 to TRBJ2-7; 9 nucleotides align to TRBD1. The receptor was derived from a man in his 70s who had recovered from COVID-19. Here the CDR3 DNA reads TGTGCCAGCAGCTTATGGGGGACAGGGAACTACGAGCAGTACTTC. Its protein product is CASSLWGTGNYEQYF.